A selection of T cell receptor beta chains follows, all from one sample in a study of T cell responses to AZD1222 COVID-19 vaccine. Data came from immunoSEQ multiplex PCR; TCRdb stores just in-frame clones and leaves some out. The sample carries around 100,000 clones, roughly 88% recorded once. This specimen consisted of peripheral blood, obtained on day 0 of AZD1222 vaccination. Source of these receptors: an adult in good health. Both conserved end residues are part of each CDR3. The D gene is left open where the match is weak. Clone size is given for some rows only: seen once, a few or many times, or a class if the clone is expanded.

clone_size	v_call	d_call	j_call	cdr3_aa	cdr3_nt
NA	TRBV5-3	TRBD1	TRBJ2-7	CARSENRDRSSYEQYF	TGTGCCAGAAGCGAAAACCGGGACAGGAGCTCCTACGAGCAGTACTTC
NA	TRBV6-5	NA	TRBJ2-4	CASSTVTKNIQYF	TGTGCCAGCAGCACTGTAACCAAAAACATTCAGTACTTC
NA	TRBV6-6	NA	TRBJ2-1	CASRYSGSSYNEQFF	TGTGCCAGCAGATATTCAGGGAGCTCCTACAATGAGCAGTTCTTC
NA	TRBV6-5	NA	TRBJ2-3	CASTSGGDPTDTQYF	TGTGCCAGCACCTCTGGAGGGGACCCCACAGATACGCAGTATTTT
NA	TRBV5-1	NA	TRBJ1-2	CASSFWAGPNYGYTF	TGCGCCAGCAGCTTCTGGGCAGGACCTAACTATGGCTACACCTTC
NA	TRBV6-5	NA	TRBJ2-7	CASRAGGAGTDEQYF	TGTGCCAGCCGCGCAGGGGGGGCCGGGACGGACGAGCAGTACTTC
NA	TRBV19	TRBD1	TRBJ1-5	CATGAGGGQPQHF	TGTGCCACCGGAGCAGGGGGAGGACAGCCCCAGCATTTT
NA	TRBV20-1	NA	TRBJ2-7	CSASPGREYEQYF	TGCAGTGCTAGTCCGGGCCGGGAATACGAGCAGTACTTC
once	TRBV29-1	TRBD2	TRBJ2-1	CSVELAGGPSYNEQFF	TGCAGCGTTGAGCTAGCGGGGGGGCCGTCCTACAATGAGCAGTTCTTC
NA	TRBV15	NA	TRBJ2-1	CATSRGQSSYNEQFF	TGTGCCACCAGCAGAGGACAGAGCTCCTACAATGAGCAGTTCTTC
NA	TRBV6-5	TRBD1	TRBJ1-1	CASRAGQVAEAFF	TGTGCCAGCAGGGCGGGACAGGTCGCTGAAGCTTTCTTT
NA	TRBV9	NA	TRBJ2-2	CASSRDNKNTGELFF	TGTGCCAGCAGCCGGGACAACAAGAACACCGGGGAGCTGTTTTTT
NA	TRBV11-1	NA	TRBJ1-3	CASSFTGYSGNTIYF	TGTGCCAGCAGCTTCACGGGGTACTCTGGAAACACCATATATTTT
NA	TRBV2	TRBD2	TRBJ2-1	CASNGGWTSGGPGDEQFF	TGTGCCAGCAATGGCGGGTGGACTAGCGGGGGGCCAGGGGATGAGCAGTTCTTC
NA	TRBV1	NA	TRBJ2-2	CTSTEPAGDGYTGELFF	TGCACCAGCACAGAGCCAGCGGGGGATGGGTACACCGGGGAGCTGTTTTTT
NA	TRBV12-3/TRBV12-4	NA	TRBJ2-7	CASSTRGTAQYF	TGTGCCAGCAGTACCAGGGGAACCGCGCAGTACTTC
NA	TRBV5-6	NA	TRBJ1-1	CASSLRSGTEAFF	TGTGCCAGCAGCTTGAGGTCCGGTACTGAAGCTTTCTTT
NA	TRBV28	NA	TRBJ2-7	CASSVSIGTSWTYEQYF	TGTGCCAGCAGTGTTTCAATTGGCACGTCTTGGACCTACGAGCAGTACTTC
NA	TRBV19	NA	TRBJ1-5	CASSMGPQTASNQPQHF	TGTGCCAGTAGTATGGGACCCCAGACCGCAAGCAATCAGCCCCAGCATTTT
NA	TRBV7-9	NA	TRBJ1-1	CASSPHRGGSPGAEAFF	TGTGCCAGCAGCCCCCATAGGGGCGGGTCTCCCGGCGCTGAAGCTTTCTTT
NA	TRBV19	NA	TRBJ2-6	CASTPTLYTGANVLTF	TGTGCCAGTACCCCGACACTCTATACTGGGGCCAACGTCCTGACTTTC